This T cell receptor (beta chain) was recovered during a study of blood T cells in healthy people across ages. Primed by a sample-barcoded 5' primer and a J-beta primer mix, a second PCR proceeded for about 6 to 11 cycles. MiXCR was run by TCRdb on the 5' RACE reads, yielding one entry per CDR3 protein. The data hold roughly 800,000 distinct CDR3 sequences, with 58% observed a single time. The CDR3 has 14 amino acids. Losses at the gene ends were 7 bases for V and 4 bases for J; bases not matched to a gene: 4. Germline CDR1 and CDR2: MNHEY and SVGEGT. Each sample yielded at least 6 million isolated PBMCs. The sample holds a few counts of this clonotype.

Specimen: blood. The gene calls are TRBV6-2 or TRBV6-3 and TRBJ2-1; 10 bases align to TRBD2. This TCR derives from a man aged 30-40 years in good health. CDR3 bases: TGTGCCAGCATTGGGACTAGCGCATACAATGAGCAGTTCTTC. Its translation: CASIGTSAYNEQFF.